This T cell receptor beta chain derives from a study of blood T cell repertoires in COVID-19. Study at large: Symptom resolution, clearance, or two negative PCRs marked donors in Cohort 3 as recovered. There were acute and convalescent COVID-19 samples, and they came from the United States, Italy and Spain.

The CDR3 length is 16 residues. J gave up 4 bases and V 3 bases, and 9 bases lay outside the gene matches. CDR1 and CDR2 (germline): SNHLY, FYNNEI. Original handling: Estimation of nucleated cell counts relied on the amplification of reference gene primers. TCRdb's table, derived via immunoSEQ multiplex PCR, lists solely in-frame clones and lacks some. V and J calls and clone size are as listed in that table; D and trimming were resolved from the DNA. The sample includes a few hundred thousand clones, around 87% of them seen just once. The rearrangement uses TRBV2 and TRBJ2-1, with 7 bases identical to TRBD1. This TCR derives from a man in his forties in a cohort exposed to, infected with or recovered from COVID-19 (not recorded which). The sample was PBMCs or T cells enriched from blood (not recorded which). Here the CDR3 reads CASSETRGYSYNEQFF. The CDR3 region has the DNA TGTGCCAGCAGTGAGACCAGGGGGTATTCTTACAATGAGCAGTTCTTC.